The T cell receptor beta chain under discussion was sequenced for a study of cytomegalovirus exposure and HLA in healthy donors. Study context: Ancestry clustering placed more than 65% of approximately 420 genotyped donors in the Caucasian-associated cluster. General study points: It was reportedly the case that the classifier diagnosed cytomegalovirus status with high specificity and sensitivity. An apparent linkage of common viral pathogens to several of the most significant clusters emerged in a later analysis.

Vbeta (60) and Jbeta (13) primers were used in the PCR. Measured with immunoSEQ multiplex PCR; TCRdb has only the in-frame clones, and not every one. The sample has some 130,000 clones, and its top ten clones hold approximately 1.6%. From germline, CDR1 is MNHEY and CDR2 SMNVEV (reference sequence). The J segment lost 3 bases and the V segment lost 8 bases, leaving 3 bases of the junction unmatched. The CDR3 covers 12 residues. Points on this clone: The target antigen is unknown. Other nucleotide sequences in the sample specify the same CDR3.

Source material: PBMCs. The TCR was taken from a woman in her thirties or forties in good health and CMV-seropositive. This chain joins TRBV27 and TRBJ2-7; 8 bases line up with TRBD1. This chain's CDR3 is CASSGGGYEQYF. The CDR3 bases are TGTGCCAGCTCAGGGGGCGGCTACGAGCAGTACTTC.